These 28 T cell receptor beta chains were all obtained from the same sample, sequenced in a study of spatial heterogeneity in lung cancer (dated by TCRdb to about 2019). The protocol used for the library was 5' RACE. Sequencer: NextSeq 500. TCRdb trimmed the raw reads at Q25, called clones with MiXCR and kept productive beta chains. Rows are unified per CDR3 protein, each entry keeping the most common DNA and genes. The sample contains some 44,000 distinct CDR3 sequences, about an eighth of them found a single time. The ten largest clones capture 50% to 70% of the sample. Explained via the paper, the time point label denotes: sample taken at primary tumor resection. Sequencing used PBMCs, obtained at surgery. These receptors were obtained from a male donor with early-stage non-small cell lung cancer.

This clonotype was observed many times. This chain uses TRBV12-3 or TRBV12-4 with TRBJ2-2; tentatively, D is TRBD2 (6 bases). Trimming took 1 base from V and 0 from J, leaving 6 bases between them. This CDR3 region has 15 residues. CDR3 protein: CASSLGLANTGELFF. CDR3 in DNA: TGTGCCAGCAGTTTAGGACTAGCGAACACCGGGGAGCTGTTTTTT.

The chain combines TRBV12-3 or TRBV12-4 with TRBJ2-2; 8 nucleotides line up with TRBD1. The CDR3 length is 15 residues. J was trimmed by 5 bases and V by 2 bases; bases with no gene match: 4. The DNA of the CDR3 is TGTGCCAGCAGTTTACAGGGGGCTGGTACCGGGGAGCTGTTTTTT. Residues: CASSLQGAGTGELFF.

Only a few counts were recorded for this clonotype. The chain carries TRBV6-2 or TRBV6-3 and TRBJ1-1; possibly TRBD1 for D (5 bases). Between the trimmed V and J ends, which lost 8 bases and 4 bases, there was a span of 14 bases. CDR3 length: 13 amino acids. Germline V gene sequence: CDR1 MNHEY, CDR2 SVGEGT. CDR3 nucleotides: TGTGCCAGCGGGCGGGGGAGAGGCACTGAAGCTTTCTTT. It translates to CASGRGRGTEAFF.

This clonotype was counted between two and nine times. V is TRBV5-1 and J is TRBJ1-3; 8 bases are a match to TRBD1. Germline CDR1 SGHRS, CDR2 YFSETQ. CDR3 length: 16 amino acids. The J segment lost 3 bases and the V segment lost 3 bases, leaving 8 bases of the junction unmatched. The CDR3 bases are TGCGCCAGCAGCTCGGGAGGACAGGGTTTTGGAAACACCATATATTTT. It specifies CASSSGGQGFGNTIYF.

This clonotype appeared many times. The chain employs TRBV11-3 and TRBJ2-4, with 7 positions matching TRBD1. CDR1 is SGHNT, CDR2 YENEEA, per germline. Trimming at V came to 3 bases and at J to 3 bases, leaving 5 bases not matched to a gene. There are 15 residues in the CDR3. The CDR3 coding sequence is TGTGCCAGCAGCTTCACCTCAGGGGGCAAAAACATTCAGTACTTC. Its protein is CASSFTSGGKNIQYF. The whole variable domain, remainder taken from reference TRBV11-3 and TRBJ2-4, is EAGVVQSPRYKIIEKKQPVAFWCNPISGHNTLYWYLQNLGQGPELLIRYENEEAVDDSQLPKDRFSAERLKGVDSTLKIQPAELGDSAVYLCASSFTSGGKNIQYFGAGTRLSVL.

This clonotype has a handful of counts. J is TRBJ2-3 and V is TRBV6-5, with 8 bases lining up with TRBD2. Losses at the gene ends were 6 bases for V and 5 bases for J; bases not matched to a gene: 7. Germline values: CDR1 MNHEY, CDR2 SVGAGI. CDR3 size: 14 residues. CDR3 loop: CASSPGGAGDTQYF. CDR3 nucleotides: TGTGCCAGCAGCCCCGGGGGGGCGGGAGATACGCAGTATTTT.

Details on this clonotype: This may come from a read error, since a much larger clone is one base off. The chain links TRBV20-1 to TRBJ2-6, with D possibly called TRBD1 or TRBD2 (5 bases each). Germline CDR1 and CDR2: DFQATT and SNEGSKA (reference sequence). This CDR3 contains 16 residues. The CDR3, as DNA: TGCAGTGCTCGGCCGCCGGGGCTCTCTGGGACCAACGTCCTGACTTTC. Residues: CSARPPGLSGTNVLTF.

The J gene is TRBJ1-5, the V gene TRBV27, with D hard to call. The CDR3 spans 15 residues. The V gene lost 7 bases and the J gene lost 2 bases, with 15 bases spanning the gap. The germline CDR1 and CDR2 sequences are MNHEY and SMNVEV (reference sequence). The CDR3 coding sequence is TGTGCCAGCAACAATCCATCCCGGGGCAATCAGCCCCAGCATTTT. This codes for CASNNPSRGNQPQHF.

This clonotype appeared many times. The CDR3: CASSPFVAGYNEQFF. DNA of the CDR3: TGTGCCAGCAGCCCCTTCGTAGCGGGGTACAATGAGCAGTTCTTC. V and J are TRBV7-3 and TRBJ2-1; 8 bases fit TRBD2. The CDR3 is 15 amino acids. The trim removed 5 bases at V and 4 bases at J, leaving 7 bases unmatched. Germline V gene sequence: CDR1 SGHTA, CDR2 FQGTGA.

The rearrangement uses TRBV7-9 and TRBJ2-7; D gene ambiguous. The CDR3 runs 13 residues. V lost 4 bases and J 6 bases, leaving 13 bases between the germline ends. CDR1 is SEHNR, CDR2 FQNEAQ, per germline (reference sequence). CDR3 in amino acids: CASSSEAVREQYF. Here the CDR3 DNA reads TGTGCCAGCAGCTCCGAGGCGGTCCGCGAGCAGTACTTC.

J is TRBJ1-2 and V is TRBV5-1; weak D call: TRBD1 (5 bases). Trimming shortened V by 0 bases and J by 7 bases, and 10 bases separated the two germline ends. From germline, CDR1 is SGHRS and CDR2 YFSETQ. The CDR3 is 13 amino acids. The CDR3 sequence is CASSLVQAGGYTF. CDR3 sequence (DNA): TGCGCCAGCAGCTTGGTACAGGCTGGTGGCTACACCTTC. The whole variable domain, filled in from reference TRBV5-1 and TRBJ1-2, reads KAGVTQTPRYLIKTRGQQVTLSCSPISGHRSVSWYQQTPGQGLQFLFEYFSETQRNKGNFPGRFSGRQFSNSRSEMNVSTLELGDSALYLCASSLVQAGGYTFGSGTRLTVV.

This clonotype was seen many times. CDR3 protein: CSARGRLNTEAFF. For the CDR3, the DNA is TGCAGTGCTAGAGGGAGGTTGAACACTGAAGCTTTCTTT. The J gene is TRBJ1-1, the V gene TRBV20-1; unclear D gene. CDR3 size: 13 residues. CDR1 is DFQATT and CDR2 is SNEGSKA in the germline V gene (reference sequence). V lost 1 base and J 0 bases, leaving 6 bases between the germline ends.

There are many counts of this clonotype. J is TRBJ2-7 and V is TRBV19; D is undetermined. Trimming took 4 bases from V and 2 from J, leaving 9 bases between them. Germline CDR1 is LNHDA and CDR2 is SQIVND (reference sequence). The length of the CDR3 is 13 residues. The CDR3 DNA reads TGTGCCAGTAGTACTACGGCCGCCTACGAGCAGTACTTC. Amino acid sequence: CASSTTAAYEQYF.

This clonotype appeared many times. The V gene is TRBV29-1, the J gene TRBJ1-1; D is unclear. This CDR3 region has 14 residues. V was pared by 1 base and J by 1 base, with 10 bases between. Germline V gene sequence: CDR1 SQVTM, CDR2 ANQGSEA. In nucleotides, the CDR3 is TGCAGCGTTGAAGTGACGACGGGGAACACTGAAGCTTTCTTT. This encodes CSVEVTTGNTEAFF.

This clonotype has more than one count but fewer than ten. The chain is built from TRBV28 and TRBJ2-3, with TRBD2 matching over 15 bases. The germline V gene encodes CDR1 MDHEN and CDR2 SYDVKM. Trimming cost V 3 bases and J 3 bases; bases outside gene matches: 4. The CDR3 runs to 17 residues. The CDR3 sequence: CASSLWTSGRVTDTQYF. CDR3 coding DNA: TGTGCCAGCAGTTTGTGGACTAGCGGGAGGGTGACAGATACGCAGTATTTT.

This clonotype occurred once. The genes are TRBV3-1 and TRBJ2-1, with 9 bases identical to TRBD1. The J segment lost 6 bases and the V segment lost 3 bases, leaving 15 bases of the junction unmatched. The CDR3 runs 18 residues. Germline CDR1 reads LGHDT; CDR2 reads YNNKEL (reference sequence). Here the CDR3 DNA reads TGTGCCAGCAGCCAGGAGACTCCCGGGACAGGGACTGGCAATGAGCAGTTCTTC. Its translation: CASSQETPGTGTGNEQFF.

Ten or more counts support this clonotype. The chain has TRBV7-9 and TRBJ2-5; D is unclear. Trimming took off 1 base at V and 5 bases at J, with 17 bases between the two ends. CDR1 is SEHNR and CDR2 is FQNEAQ in the germline V gene (reference sequence). The CDR3 length is 16 residues. The CDR3 DNA reads TGTGCCAGCAGCTTAGTCCGGTTTGAGGAAAAGGAGACCCAGTACTTC. It translates to CASSLVRFEEKETQYF.

This clonotype was detected only a few times. CDR3 in DNA: TGCGCCAGCAGCTTGGCTCCTTCTACGGCCCGGTCGGGAGAGACCCAGTACTTC. This sequence encodes CASSLAPSTARSGETQYF. The chain uses TRBV5-1 and TRBJ2-5, with D unclear. The germline gives CDR1 SGHRS, CDR2 YFSETQ. The length of the CDR3 is 18 residues. The V gene lost 0 bases and the J gene lost 4 bases, with 22 bases spanning the gap. Combining the CDR3 with reference TRBV5-1 and TRBJ2-5 gives the whole variable domain KAGVTQTPRYLIKTRGQQVTLSCSPISGHRSVSWYQQTPGQGLQFLFEYFSETQRNKGNFPGRFSGRQFSNSRSEMNVSTLELGDSALYLCASSLAPSTARSGETQYFGPGTRLLVL.

This clonotype is a singleton in its sample. The chain uses TRBV30 and TRBJ1-6; maybe TRBD1 (5 bases). Germline values: CDR1 GTSNPN, CDR2 SVGIG (reference sequence). The V end was cut by 3 bases, the J end by 6 bases, with 15 bases between. The CDR3 covers 15 residues. The CDR3 DNA reads TGTGCCTGGAGGGCAATTCAGGGAGTTAATTCACCCCTCCACTTT. As protein: CAWRAIQGVNSPLHF. The complete variable domain, with remaining parts taken from reference TRBV30 and TRBJ1-6, reads SQTIHQWPATLVQPVGSPLSLECTVEGTSNPNLYWYRQAAGRGLQLLFYSVGIGQISSEVPQNLSASRPQDRQFILSSKKLLLSDSGFYLCAWRAIQGVNSPLHFGNGTRLTVT.

The rearrangement uses TRBV7-9 and TRBJ1-4, with no clear D. Between the trimmed V and J ends, which lost 5 bases and 5 bases, there was a span of 15 bases. The germline CDR1 and CDR2 sequences are SEHNR and FQNEAQ (reference sequence). The CDR3 length is 15 residues. In nucleotides, the CDR3 is TGTGCCAGCAGCCACCCCCGGGTTGAGAATGAAAAACTGTTTTTT. Protein product: CASSHPRVENEKLFF.

This rearrangement joins TRBV5-4 to TRBJ2-1; 9 nucleotides line up with TRBD1. The CDR3 runs to 15 residues. Losses at the gene ends were 3 bases for V and 7 bases for J; bases not matched to a gene: 8. Germline CDR1 reads SGHNT; CDR2 reads YYREEE (reference sequence). The CDR3, as DNA: TGTGCCAGCAGCTGGGAACAGGGGGCGCGGAATGAGCAGTTCTTC. Translating it yields CASSWEQGARNEQFF.

This clonotype was seen ten or more times. The rearrangement uses TRBV5-1 and TRBJ2-1; the match to TRBD1 covers 8 bases. J gave up 2 bases and V 6 bases, and 10 bases lay outside the gene matches. CDR3 length: 16 amino acids. Germline assignment: CDR1 SGHRS and CDR2 YFSETQ. CDR3 protein: CASTTLGQGTYNEQFF. CDR3 bases: TGCGCCAGCACCACCCTTGGACAGGGAACCTACAATGAGCAGTTCTTC.

This clonotype was recorded at least ten times. V gene TRBV5-4 combines with J gene TRBJ1-1; the D is unclear. The CDR3 consists of 13 residues. With 7 bases removed from V and 0 bases from J, the gap between germline ends came to 10 bases. CDR1 is SGHNT, CDR2 YYREEE, per germline (reference sequence). The CDR3 region has the DNA TGTGCCAGCGGCGACGGCTTGAACACTGAAGCTTTCTTT. Translating gives CASGDGLNTEAFF.

V gene TRBV6-1 combines with J gene TRBJ1-2; D is perhaps TRBD1 (5 bases). CDR1 MNHNS and CDR2 SASEGT come from the germline V gene. This CDR3 region has 12 residues. V gave up 7 bases and J gave up 6 bases, with 12 bases separating them. As DNA, the CDR3 is TGTGCCAGCAACCGACAGCGCAATGGCTACACCTTC. As protein: CASNRQRNGYTF.

This clonotype has more than one count but fewer than ten. V gene TRBV20-1 combines with J gene TRBJ2-3, with a tentative D call TRBD2 (6 bases). From germline, CDR1 is DFQATT and CDR2 SNEGSKA (reference sequence). The CDR3 has 14 amino acids. Trimming left V 6 bases short and J 2 bases short, with 15 bases between. The CDR3 DNA follows: TGCAGTGCGAAGGGACTGGCCTTCACAGATACGCAGTATTTT. It yields the protein CSAKGLAFTDTQYF.

This clonotype was picked up a small number of times. For the CDR3, the DNA is TGCAGTGTACCACAGGGGTATTACGAGCAGTACTTC. This translates into CSVPQGYYEQYF. V gene TRBV20-1 combines with J gene TRBJ2-7; 7 bases line up with TRBD1. Germline CDR1 and CDR2: DFQATT and SNEGSKA (reference sequence). With 7 bases clipped from V and 4 bases from J, the junction kept 7 bases outside the gene matches. This CDR3 spans 12 amino acids.

This clonotype was picked up a small number of times. The CDR3 nucleotides are TGCAGCGTTTCCTCCCCCGGGGACAATGAGCAGTTCTTC. This gives the protein CSVSSPGDNEQFF. The chain carries TRBV29-1 and TRBJ2-1; weak D call: TRBD2 (5 bases). Germline V gene data show CDR1 as SQVTM and CDR2 as ANQGSEA. The CDR3 is made up of 13 amino acids. V was trimmed by 5 bases and J by 5 bases, leaving 13 bases between them.

The V call is TRBV20-1, the J call TRBJ2-1; no reliable D call. V lost 2 bases and J 7 bases, leaving 6 bases between the germline ends. This CDR3 contains 11 residues. CDR1 and CDR2 (germline): DFQATT, SNEGSKA (reference sequence). The CDR3 DNA is TGCAGTGCTAGACCGACTAATGAGCAGTTCTTC. It encodes CSARPTNEQFF.